These 32 T cell receptor beta chains originate from one sample sequenced in a study of CD8+ T cells in alopecia areata. Sequencing used cDNA as its template, made by extracting RNA and reverse transcribing it. Sequencing used immunoSEQ multiplex PCR; TCRdb keeps in-frame clones, though not all of them. The data show hundreds of thousands of clones, under 70% seen once. As to treatment: oral pan-JAK inhibitor, 5-10 mg twice daily. Specimen: CD4+ T cells sorted from blood, collected around week 44, from a patient treated with tofacitinib. Receptors were obtained from a human donor with alopecia areata.

This chain connects TRBV5-6 to TRBJ1-6; D is unclear. CDR3 size: 17 residues. Trimming removed 1 base at V and 0 bases at J, with 11 bases between. Germline V gives CDR1 SGHDT, CDR2 YYEEEE. The CDR3 here is CASSLSSANSYNSPLHF. DNA for the CDR3: TGTGCCAGCAGCTTGAGCTCAGCCAACTCCTATAATTCACCCCTCCACTTT.

The J gene is TRBJ1-1, the V gene TRBV27, with no clear D. The CDR3 is 13 residues long. Trimming removed 5 bases from V and 6 bases from J, with 13 bases in between. Germline V CDR1 and CDR2: MNHEY, SMNVEV (reference sequence). CDR3 in amino acids: CASSLILEAEAFF. CDR3 nucleotides: TGTGCCAGCAGTCTCATCCTGGAGGCTGAAGCTTTCTTT.

This clone was seen more than once but under ten times. This sample also contains other DNA sequences that code for the same CDR3. The V call is TRBV5-6, the J call TRBJ2-3; D call uncertain. The CDR3 runs to 11 residues. V dropped 0 bases and J dropped 5 bases, with 1 base sitting between them. Looked up from germline, CDR1 is SGHDT and CDR2 is YYEEEE. The CDR3 is CASSLGDTQYF. CDR3 DNA sequence: TGTGCCAGCAGCTTGGGAGATACGCAGTATTTT.

As to this clone: One end of the junction is discordant with germline, which a read error may explain. CDR3 sequence: CASKKSSTTDTQYF. CDR3 DNA: TGTGCCAGCAAGAAGAGCAGCACCACAGATACACAGTATTTT. The rearrangement links TRBV2 to TRBJ2-3; no firm D call. CDR1 and CDR2 from the germline V gene are SNHLY and FYNNEI. This CDR3 is built from 14 residues.

CDR3 sequence (DNA): TGTGCCAGTAGTATCGGCCAGCCACCCTATGGCTACACCTTC. As protein: CASSIGQPPYGYTF. The chain couples TRBV19 to TRBJ1-2; D ambiguous. This CDR3 has 14 amino acids. Germline V gene sequence: CDR1 LNHDA, CDR2 SQIVND (reference sequence). The V gene lost 3 bases and the J gene lost 4 bases, with 12 bases spanning the gap.

A single count supports this clone. The chain combines TRBV28 with TRBJ1-2; D uncertain. V shed 5 bases and J shed 6 bases, with 13 bases lying between them. CDR1 MDHEN and CDR2 SYDVKM come from the germline V gene. The CDR3 is 13 residues long. The CDR3: CASSPPRADGYTF. The CDR3 DNA sequence: TGTGCCAGCAGTCCCCCCCGGGCGGATGGCTACACCTTC.

The chain is built from TRBV5-6 and TRBJ2-7; D is unresolved. CDR1 and CDR2 (germline): SGHDT, YYEEEE. This CDR3 has 15 amino acids. Trimming pared 0 bases from V and 3 bases from J, leaving 13 bases between. CDR3 DNA: TGTGCCAGCAGCTTGGATGTCGGTTCCTTCTACGAGCAGTACTTC. It codes for CASSLDVGSFYEQYF.

The CDR3 spells CASRAGTSGVTDTQYF. As DNA, the CDR3 is TGTGCCAGCAGGGCCGGGACTAGCGGGGTAACAGATACGCAGTATTTT. The gene calls are TRBV7-8 and TRBJ2-3, with 13 bases that match TRBD2. V gave up 6 bases and J gave up 3 bases; unmatched junction bases: 6. This CDR3 has 16 residues. CDR1 is SGHVS and CDR2 is FQNEAQ in the germline V gene.

This chain links TRBV6-1 with TRBJ1-1; no firm D call. The CDR3 extends over 12 amino acids. CDR1 and CDR2 from the germline V gene are MNHNS and SASEGT. V lost 4 bases, J lost 8 bases, and 11 bases lay in between. CDR3 sequence: CASSVLFKEAFF. In nucleotides, the CDR3 is TGTGCCAGCAGTGTGCTGTTCAAGGAAGCTTTCTTT.

This clone has only a few counts. The chain joins TRBV7-2 to TRBJ1-1; the match to TRBD1 covers 7 bases. Unmatched junction bases numbered 13, after V lost 6 bases and J lost 12 bases. The germline V gene has CDR1 SGHTA and CDR2 FQGNSA. There are 13 residues in the CDR3. CDR3 loop: CASSNPSTGRPFF. The CDR3 DNA follows: TGTGCCAGCAGTAATCCCTCGACAGGGCGGCCTTTCTTT.

DNA of the CDR3: TGTGCCAGCAGCGCCCAGGACGGAGCCTACGAGCAGTACTTC. The encoded protein is CASSAQDGAYEQYF. The chain has TRBV9 and TRBJ2-7; unclear D gene. The germline CDR1 and CDR2 sequences are SGDLS and YYNGEE. V dropped 3 bases and J dropped 2 bases, with 12 bases sitting between them. The CDR3 loop spans 14 amino acids. Full variable domain (missing parts from reference TRBV9 and TRBJ2-7): DSGVTQTPKHLITATGQRVTLRCSPRSGDLSVYWYQQSLDQGLQFLIQYYNGEERAKGNILERFSAQQFPDLHSELNLSSLELGDSALYFCASSAQDGAYEQYFGPGTRLTVT.

The chain uses TRBV29-1 and TRBJ1-2; D might be TRBD1 (5 bases). Germline V lookup: CDR1 SQVTM, CDR2 ANQGSEA. The CDR3 length is 13 residues. V was clipped by 1 base and J by 8 bases, with 14 bases between them. CDR3 DNA: TGCAGCGTTGAAGTGGGGGATCTTCAGGGCTACACCTTC. It specifies CSVEVGDLQGYTF.

The genes are TRBV29-1 and TRBJ2-5, with unresolved D. The J call may be in error: the DNA end matches TRBJ2-7 better. The V gene's germline CDR1 is SQVTM and CDR2 ANQGSEA. The CDR3 covers 14 residues. The CDR3 reads CSVRTEPFPYEQYF. CDR3 bases: TGCAGCGTCCGGACGGAGCCCTTCCCCTACGAGCAGTACTTC.

The chain employs TRBV5-1 and TRBJ2-3; the match to TRBD1 covers 12 bases. After removal of 4 bases from V and 5 bases from J, the junction contained 2 bases not matched to a gene. Germline CDR1 reads SGHRS; CDR2 reads YFSETQ. CDR3 length: 14 residues. This chain's CDR3 is CASSGDRGQDTQYF. The CDR3 DNA reads TGCGCCAGCAGCGGGGACAGGGGGCAAGATACGCAGTATTTT. Full variable domain (outside the CDR3, taken from reference TRBV5-1 and TRBJ2-3): KAGVTQTPRYLIKTRGQQVTLSCSPISGHRSVSWYQQTPGQGLQFLFEYFSETQRNKGNFPGRFSGRQFSNSRSEMNVSTLELGDSALYLCASSGDRGQDTQYFGPGTRLTVL.

This clone was seen just once. This chain joins TRBV5-1 and TRBJ2-7; 7 nucleotides align to TRBD1. With 4 bases clipped from V and 0 bases from J, the junction kept 19 bases outside the gene matches. The CDR3 is 19 residues long. Germline CDR1 reads SGHRS; CDR2 reads YFSETQ. CDR3 protein: CASSVEERDSLGRSYEQYF. The CDR3 DNA sequence: TGCGCCAGCAGCGTAGAAGAGAGGGACAGTCTAGGACGCTCCTACGAGCAGTACTTC. Together with reference TRBV5-1 and TRBJ2-7, the CDR3 gives the full variable domain: KAGVTQTPRYLIKTRGQQVTLSCSPISGHRSVSWYQQTPGQGLQFLFEYFSETQRNKGNFPGRFSGRQFSNSRSEMNVSTLELGDSALYLCASSVEERDSLGRSYEQYFGPGTRLTVT.

This clone has more than one count but fewer than ten. V usage is TRBV19 and J usage is TRBJ1-5; D is uncertain. V lost 5 bases, J lost 0 bases, and 11 bases lay in between. CDR3 length: 15 amino acids. Germline CDR1 is LNHDA and CDR2 is SQIVND (reference sequence). The CDR3 DNA follows: TGTGCCAGTAGTGGGCCGCTTAATAGCAATCAGCCCCAGCATTTT. Translation gives CASSGPLNSNQPQHF.

The table lists this clone with a few counts. This CDR3 reads CASSSRGQPQHF. The CDR3 DNA follows: TGTGCCAGCAGCTCACGGGGTCAGCCCCAGCATTTT. V gene TRBV13 combines with J gene TRBJ1-5; the D is unclear. CDR3 length: 12 residues. Germline values: CDR1 PRHDT, CDR2 FYEKMQ (reference sequence). V shed 4 bases and J shed 6 bases, with 7 bases lying between them.

This chain joins TRBV6-1 and TRBJ1-5; TRBD1 aligns across 10 bases. Germline assignment: CDR1 MNHNS and CDR2 SASEGT. V lost 7 bases to trimming and J lost 4 bases; unmatched junction nucleotides: 4. This CDR3 is built from 14 residues. DNA of the CDR3: TGTGCCAGCATCCCGGGACAGGGGAATCAGCCCCAGCATTTT. Protein sequence: CASIPGQGNQPQHF.

The V call is TRBV5-1, the J call TRBJ1-5; 10 bases agree with TRBD1. The junction had 15 bases not matched to a gene; V was cut back by 2 bases and J by 7 bases. The CDR3 has 18 amino acids. Germline V gene lookup returns CDR1 SGHRS and CDR2 YFSETQ. The CDR3 reads CASSLTPLTGGGIQPQHF. As DNA, the CDR3 is TGCGCCAGCAGCTTAACCCCCCTGACAGGGGGCGGGATACAGCCCCAGCATTTT.

This chain uses TRBV2 with TRBJ2-1; 8 bases align to TRBD2. CDR1 is SNHLY and CDR2 is FYNNEI in the germline V gene. The CDR3 contains 14 residues. Trimming took 7 bases from V and 5 from J; bases not matched to a gene: 7. CDR3 DNA sequence: TGTGCCAGCAATATAGCGGGGTTAAACAATGAGCAGTTCTTC. Translated: CASNIAGLNNEQFF.

This clone was observed a single time. This rearrangement joins TRBV29-1 to TRBJ2-2; weak D call: TRBD1 (6 bases). Trimming removed 3 bases at V and 4 bases at J, with 12 bases between. Germline V gene data show CDR1 as SQVTM and CDR2 as ANQGSEA. CDR3 length equals 14 residues. DNA of the CDR3: TGCAGCGTTGATTTGGGGGCGGGCACCGGGGAGCTGTTTTTT. Encoded protein: CSVDLGAGTGELFF.

In this sample, this clone turned up a few times. The rearrangement links TRBV29-1 to TRBJ1-1; 7 positions agree with TRBD1. This CDR3 has 13 amino acids. V shed 5 bases and J 0 bases; nucleotides not matched to a gene: 3. Germline CDR1 and CDR2: SQVTM and ANQGSEA. The CDR3 DNA sequence: TGCAGCGTTATGGGGACAGTGAACACTGAAGCTTTCTTT. It specifies CSVMGTVNTEAFF.

The chain is built from TRBV19 and TRBJ2-5, with 9 bases matching TRBD1. The V segment lost 6 bases and the J segment 5 bases; nucleotides outside the gene matches: 4. This CDR3 spans 13 amino acids. Germline V gives CDR1 LNHDA, CDR2 SQIVND (reference sequence). For the CDR3, the DNA is TGTGCCAGTAGCCAGACAGGGGGGGAGACCCAGTACTTC. It encodes CASSQTGGETQYF. The full variable domain, its missing parts supplied by reference TRBV19 and TRBJ2-5, is DGGITQSPKYLFRKEGQNVTLSCEQNLNHDAMYWYRQDPGQGLRLIYYSQIVNDFQKGDIAEGYSVSREKKESFPLTVTSAQKNPTAFYLCASSQTGGETQYFGPGTRLLVL.

This chain links TRBV7-9 with TRBJ1-1; D possibly corresponds to TRBD1 (5 bases). The V end was cut by 5 bases, the J end by 1 base, with 8 bases between. Germline-derived CDR1 and CDR2 are SEHNR and FQNEAQ (reference sequence). The CDR3 has 13 amino acids. The CDR3 loop reads CASSVGQNTEAFF. CDR3 sequence (DNA): TGTGCCAGCAGCGTTGGACAGAACACTGAAGCTTTCTTT.

The V and J genes are TRBV6-5 and TRBJ2-5; TRBD1 might be the D (6 bases). From germline, CDR1 is MNHEY and CDR2 SVGAGI. The CDR3 runs to 15 residues. Trimming removed 2 bases from V and 1 base from J, with 11 bases in between. The CDR3 sequence is CASSYGEQGQETQYF. CDR3 DNA: TGTGCCAGCAGTTACGGAGAACAGGGCCAAGAGACCCAGTACTTC.

The genes are TRBV7-3 and TRBJ2-7, with 8 bases that match TRBD2. The germline gives CDR1 SGHTA, CDR2 FQGTGA. This CDR3 is 14 amino acids long. The J segment lost 4 bases and the V segment lost 6 bases, leaving 8 bases of the junction unmatched. For the CDR3, the DNA is TGTGCCAGCAGTTGGAGCGGGGGTCGTTACGAGCAGTACTTC. Translated: CASSWSGGRYEQYF.

The sample holds a few counts of this clone. V gene TRBV29-1 combines with J gene TRBJ2-7; D is unclear. CDR1 and CDR2 from the germline V gene are SQVTM and ANQGSEA. This CDR3 spans 13 amino acids. Trimming took 6 bases from V and 5 from J, leaving 17 bases between them. CDR3 nucleotides: TGCAGCGTGGGCCTGATGGGGATTCACGAGCAGTACTTC. Protein: CSVGLMGIHEQYF.

The chain links TRBV29-1 to TRBJ1-2; 10 nucleotides agree with TRBD1. CDR3 length: 13 residues. Germline lookup yields CDR1 SQVTM and CDR2 ANQGSEA. J gave up 7 bases and V 3 bases, and 5 bases lay outside the gene matches. This CDR3 reads CSVDTTGGGGYTF. In DNA, the CDR3 is TGCAGCGTTGACACGACAGGGGGCGGTGGCTACACCTTC.

This clone showed up just a few times. The rearrangement uses TRBV5-6 and TRBJ2-3; D is unresolved. CDR1 is SGHDT, CDR2 YYEEEE, per germline. CDR3 length: 12 amino acids. V gave up 5 bases and J gave up 10 bases, with 14 bases separating them. CDR3 DNA sequence: TGTGCCAGCAGTTCCCCACCCCGCCCGCAGTATTTT. Translation: CASSSPPRPQYF.

V is TRBV7-2 and J is TRBJ2-3, with D hard to call. Germline loops: CDR1 SGHTA, CDR2 FQGNSA. V lost 5 bases to trimming and J lost 1 base, with 10 bases between them. This CDR3 is built from 14 residues. In nucleotides, the CDR3 is TGTGCCAGCAGCCTCAGATCCCGCACAGATACGCAGTATTTT. Its translation: CASSLRSRTDTQYF.

This CDR3 reads CSVALLATYEQYF. The CDR3, as DNA: TGCAGCGTTGCATTGCTGGCTACCTACGAGCAGTACTTC. V and J are TRBV29-1 and TRBJ2-7; no clear D. CDR1 and CDR2 (germline): SQVTM, ANQGSEA. This CDR3 is 13 amino acids long. Trimming stripped 4 bases from V and 2 bases from J, with 12 bases between.

This chain uses TRBV18 with TRBJ1-5, with a weak D call TRBD1 (6 bases). The CDR3 totals 15 residues. With 1 base removed from V and 2 bases from J, the gap between germline ends came to 9 bases. From germline, CDR1 is KGHSH and CDR2 LQKENI. As DNA, the CDR3 is TGTGCCAGCTCACCACTCTCAGGGGGCAATCAGCCCCAGCATTTT. Its protein product is CASSPLSGGNQPQHF.